This TCR beta chain was sequenced in a study of T cell responses to AZD1222 COVID-19 vaccine. The assay was immunoSEQ multiplex PCR, and TCRdb's table has in-frame clones only and misses some. This sample yields 30,000 to 35,000 clones, of which 75% to 85% are seen a single time; about 4.5% belongs to the top ten. The sequence derives from an adult who received the AZD1222 COVID-19 vaccine. Sample: peripheral blood, taken 28 days after the second AZD1222 dose.

The CDR3 coding sequence is TGTGCCAGCTCACCCGGGACAGGGAGGAATTCACCCCTCCACTTT. Translating it yields CASSPGTGRNSPLHF. This chain uses TRBV18 with TRBJ1-6, with 9 bases fitting TRBD1. The V segment lost 3 bases and the J segment 7 bases; nucleotides outside the gene matches: 4. Germline values: CDR1 KGHSH, CDR2 LQKENI. The CDR3 has 15 amino acids.